What follows are 20 T cell receptor beta chains derived from one specimen sequenced in a study of radiation and T cells in renal cell carcinoma. Generated by immunoSEQ multiplex PCR, the TCRdb table keeps only in-frame clones and is missing some. There are about 150,000 clones in the sample; approximately 86% occur only once, and around 17% lies in the top ten. Time point reported: blood 4 weeks post-SBRT, at nephrectomy. Documented treatment: 15 Gy SBRT to primary tumor, nephrectomy 4 weeks later. Sequenced material: blood, taken from a patient whose treatment included radiotherapy and nephrectomy. The receptors originated from a woman aged 45-65 years with renal cell carcinoma.

This CDR3 reads CASSLVPGGVSGNTIYF. The CDR3 bases are TGTGCCAGCAGCTTAGTTCCAGGGGGCGTAAGTGGAAACACCATATATTTT. The rearrangement links TRBV7-9 to TRBJ1-3; TRBD1 agrees at 8 bases. The CDR3 runs to 17 residues. V lost 1 base to trimming and J lost 3 bases; unmatched junction nucleotides: 8. Looked up from germline, CDR1 is SEHNR and CDR2 is FQNEAQ (reference sequence).

The CDR3 nucleotides are TGTGCCAGTAGTAAGAGGACAGGGGAAGGAGGAACTGAAGCTTTCTTT. This encodes CASSKRTGEGGTEAFF. The V gene is TRBV19, the J gene TRBJ1-1; 9 nucleotides align to TRBD1. V lost 4 bases, J lost 5 bases, and 11 bases stayed unmatched. From germline, CDR1 is LNHDA and CDR2 SQIVND (reference sequence). The CDR3 consists of 16 residues.

The chain links TRBV9 to TRBJ2-1; 7 nucleotides agree with TRBD2. The CDR3 sequence is 16 residues long. Trimming removed 0 bases from V and 9 bases from J; junction bases left unmatched: 12. Germline-derived CDR1 and CDR2 are SGDLS and YYNGEE. The CDR3 DNA is TGTGCCAGCAGCGTAGTGTTGGCTAGCGGTCGGGGTGAGCAGTTCTTC. It codes for CASSVVLASGRGEQFF.

The chain recombines TRBV15 with TRBJ2-5, with D possibly being TRBD1 (6 bases). Deletions cut 5 bases from V and 4 bases from J, with 11 bases between. The CDR3 contains 13 residues. Per germline, CDR1 LNHNV and CDR2 YYDKDF (reference sequence). The CDR3 DNA reads TGTGCCACCAGCGCACAGGGCAGAGAGACCCAGTACTTC. Translated: CATSAQGRETQYF. The entire variable domain, with the rest obtained from reference TRBV15 and TRBJ2-5, is as follows: DAMVIQNPRYQVTQFGKPVTLSCSQTLNHNVMYWYQQKSSQAPKLLFHYYDKDFNNEADTPDNFQSRRPNTSFCFLDIRSPGLGDTAMYLCATSAQGRETQYFGPGTRLLVL.

This rearrangement joins TRBV9 to TRBJ2-1, with 7 bases matching TRBD2. Germline assignment: CDR1 SGDLS and CDR2 YYNGEE. This CDR3 is built from 15 residues. V dropped 4 bases and J dropped 1; count of bases not matched to a gene: 5. The DNA for the CDR3 is TGTGCCAGCAGCATCTGGGGGGGTTCCTACAATGAGCAGTTCTTC. Translating it yields CASSIWGGSYNEQFF.

This clone has just a few counts. J is TRBJ2-2 and V is TRBV10-3; D gene unclear. The V end lost 6 bases, the J end lost 5 bases, and 10 bases lay between the germline ends. The V gene's germline CDR1 is ENHRY and CDR2 SYGVKD. CDR3 length: 13 amino acids. CDR3 bases: TGTGCCATCAGGCAGATCCTTACCGGGGAGCTGTTTTTT. Protein: CAIRQILTGELFF.

This sequence joins TRBV7-2 and TRBJ2-5; no clear D gene. Germline assignment: CDR1 SGHTA and CDR2 FQGNSA. CDR3 length: 14 amino acids. The V gene lost 5 bases and the J gene lost 1 base, with 11 bases spanning the gap. The chain's CDR3 is CASSRFQVQETQYF. CDR3 coding DNA: TGTGCCAGCAGCCGTTTCCAGGTCCAAGAGACCCAGTACTTC. The full variable domain, its missing parts supplied by reference TRBV7-2 and TRBJ2-5, is GAGVSQSPSNKVTEKGKDVELRCDPISGHTALYWYRQSLGQGLEFLIYFQGNSAPDKSGLPSDRFSAERTGGSVSTLTIQRTQQEDSAVYLCASSRFQVQETQYFGPGTRLLVL.

This chain connects TRBV28 to TRBJ2-7; TRBD1 aligns across 12 bases. The CDR3 length is 15 residues. V shed 5 bases, J shed 3 bases, and the junction held 5 bases outside the gene matches. Germline V CDR1 and CDR2: MDHEN, SYDVKM. The CDR3 is CASSPGTGGLYEQYF. The DNA of the CDR3 is TGTGCCAGCAGTCCTGGGACAGGGGGCCTCTACGAGCAGTACTTC. Together with reference TRBV28 and TRBJ2-7, the CDR3 gives the full variable domain: DVKVTQSSRYLVKRTGEKVFLECVQDMDHENMFWYRQDPGLGLRLIYFSYDVKMKEKGDIPEGYSVSREKKERFSLILESASTNQTSMYLCASSPGTGGLYEQYFGPGTRLTVT.

In this sample, this clone turned up once. The V gene is TRBV5-8, the J gene TRBJ1-2, with D possibly matching TRBD1 (5 bases). The CDR3 consists of 15 residues. Germline CDR1 SGHTS, CDR2 YDEGEE. Trimming pared 2 bases from V and 0 bases from J, leaving 11 bases between. The CDR3 bases are TGTGCCAGCAGCTTTGGGGCAGTCGCTAACTATGGCTACACCTTC. Residues: CASSFGAVANYGYTF.

The chain joins TRBV19 to TRBJ2-7, with 8 bases that match TRBD1. The CDR3 is 15 amino acids. Germline V gives CDR1 LNHDA, CDR2 SQIVND (reference sequence). V was clipped by 7 bases and J by 2 bases; unmatched bases: 10. The CDR3 here is CASTKAGGPTYEQYF. The CDR3 coding sequence is TGTGCCAGTACCAAGGCAGGGGGCCCTACCTACGAGCAGTACTTC.

V usage is TRBV28 and J usage is TRBJ2-2, with 8 bases lining up with TRBD2. The CDR3 covers 15 residues. Trimming removed 6 bases from V and 4 bases from J; junction bases left unmatched: 7. Germline V gene lookup returns CDR1 MDHEN and CDR2 SYDVKM. CDR3 in amino acids: CASSRGGSSTGELFF. CDR3 sequence (DNA): TGTGCCAGCAGCCGGGGGGGGAGTTCCACCGGGGAGCTGTTTTTT.

The J gene is TRBJ2-3, the V gene TRBV5-1; 12 nucleotides align to TRBD2. Germline assignment: CDR1 SGHRS and CDR2 YFSETQ. The CDR3 totals 15 residues. V trimming: 6 bases; J trimming: 6 bases; junction bases outside the gene matches: 8. CDR3 in amino acids: CASMFLAGGPDTQYF. The CDR3 DNA follows: TGCGCCAGCATGTTCCTAGCGGGAGGGCCCGATACGCAGTATTTT.

The V gene is TRBV28, the J gene TRBJ2-7; 7 bases line up with TRBD1. The CDR3 runs to 13 residues. The germline CDR1 and CDR2 sequences are MDHEN and SYDVKM. After removal of 8 bases from V and 5 bases from J, the junction contained 9 bases not matched to a gene. The CDR3 bases are TGTGCCAGCTCCGAAGACAGGGTCCACGAGCAGTACTTC. Amino acids: CASSEDRVHEQYF. The full variable domain, its missing parts supplied by reference TRBV28 and TRBJ2-7, is DVKVTQSSRYLVKRTGEKVFLECVQDMDHENMFWYRQDPGLGLRLIYFSYDVKMKEKGDIPEGYSVSREKKERFSLILESASTNQTSMYLCASSEDRVHEQYFGPGTRLTVT.

The chain links TRBV4-3 to TRBJ2-1; the D is unclear. CDR1 is LGHNA, CDR2 YSLEER, per germline. The CDR3 sequence is 15 residues long. Trimming stripped 0 bases from V and 6 bases from J, with 12 bases between. This CDR3 reads CASSQDWWASNEQFF. The CDR3, as DNA: TGCGCCAGCAGCCAAGATTGGTGGGCCTCCAATGAGCAGTTCTTC.

This clone was counted between two and nine times. The genes are TRBV5-4 and TRBJ1-3; D not resolved. CDR1 SGHNT and CDR2 YYREEE come from the germline V gene (reference sequence). This CDR3 region has 15 residues. V was pared by 2 bases and J by 1 base, with 10 bases between. DNA for the CDR3: TGTGCCAGCAGCTTCAGTGCCAAGTCTGGAAACACCATATATTTT. It yields the protein CASSFSAKSGNTIYF.

V usage is TRBV5-1 and J usage is TRBJ1-1; 8 bases match TRBD1. Unmatched junction bases numbered 4, after V lost 0 bases and J lost 6 bases. This CDR3 spans 14 amino acids. In germline, CDR1 is SGHRS, CDR2 YFSETQ. CDR3 coding DNA: TGCGCCAGCAGCTTGGACAGGGGGTCCGCTGAAGCTTTCTTT. It translates to CASSLDRGSAEAFF. The variable domain in full, completed from reference TRBV5-1 and TRBJ1-1, reads KAGVTQTPRYLIKTRGQQVTLSCSPISGHRSVSWYQQTPGQGLQFLFEYFSETQRNKGNFPGRFSGRQFSNSRSEMNVSTLELGDSALYLCASSLDRGSAEAFFGQGTRLTVV.

The chain links TRBV4-3 to TRBJ1-4; 9 bases line up with TRBD1. The CDR3 has 16 amino acids. CDR1 is LGHNA and CDR2 is YSLEER in the germline V gene. Trimming removed 4 bases from V and 5 bases from J; junction bases left unmatched: 8. The CDR3 nucleotides are TGCGCCAGCAGCCCGCGGACAGGGGCGTCAAATGAAAAACTGTTTTTT. Amino acid sequence: CASSPRTGASNEKLFF.

On this clone itself: One junction end disagrees with the germline gene, perhaps due to a read error. The chain combines TRBV2 with TRBJ1-5; no reliable D call. The CDR3 is made up of 14 amino acids. Germline values: CDR1 SNHLY, CDR2 FYNNEI. DNA of the CDR3: TGTGCCAGCAGGGAAGCCGCTTTTGGTCAGCCCCAGCATTTT. Residues: CASREAAFGQPQHF. Combining the CDR3 with reference TRBV2 and TRBJ1-5 gives the whole variable domain EPEVTQTPSHQVTQMGQEVILRCVPISNHLYFYWYRQILGQKVEFLVSFYNNEISEKSEIFDDQFSVERPDGSNFTLKIRSTKLEDSAMYFCASREAAFGQPQHFGDGTRLSIL.

The chain is built from TRBV20-1 and TRBJ1-2; no reliable D call. V was pared by 3 bases and J by 11 bases, with 10 bases between. Germline V gene data show CDR1 as DFQATT and CDR2 as SNEGSKA (reference sequence). The CDR3 runs to 10 residues. The DNA of the CDR3 is TGCAGTGCTAGGAATACGAGGTACACCTTC. Protein: CSARNTRYTF.

This clone has only one observation. This sequence joins TRBV5-4 and TRBJ2-3; a weak D match, TRBD1 (5 bases). The CDR3 covers 15 residues. Trimming cost V 0 bases and J 2 bases, with 10 bases left between them. CDR1 and CDR2 (germline): SGHNT, YYREEE (reference sequence). The CDR3: CASSLAGQVTDTQYF. CDR3 bases: TGTGCCAGCAGCTTGGCCGGACAAGTCACAGATACGCAGTATTTT.